One TCR beta chain is described in this entry. The entry originates in a study of control samples from healthy donors and cancer patients. From germline, CDR1 is LGHDT and CDR2 YNNKEL (reference sequence). The V gene lost 4 bases and the J gene lost 4 bases, with 14 bases spanning the gap. This CDR3 region has 15 residues. Some clones are missing from TCRdb's copy, which holds only in-frame ones; the method was immunoSEQ multiplex PCR. Of 90,000 to 150,000 clones in the sample, approximately 90% were seen once. The source material was blood. The chain joins TRBV3-1 (or the pseudogene TRBV3-2) to TRBJ2-1; D gene uncertain. The clonotype originates from a man aged 30 to 39 in good health. CDR3 region: CASSLWEGIYNEQFF. Here the CDR3 DNA reads TGTGCCAGCAGCCTTTGGGAAGGGATTTACAATGAGCAGTTCTTC.